This T cell receptor beta chain was obtained from a study of metastatic and nonmetastatic thyroid tumors. Per the study methods: Construction of a distant-metastasis classifier for papillary thyroid cancer relied on CDR3 differences across clinicopathological groups. TCRdb reanalyzed the PCR reads via MiXCR. It is TCRdb's table, rather than the study itself, that gives the V and J calls and clone size. The sample consists of about 34,000 clones, approximately 15% of them appearing once. By frequency in the sample, this clone is medium-sized (0.01 to 0.1%). Its antigen remains unknown. Treatment of any kind had been given to no patient before thyroid surgery. Study-wide results and caveats: Benign nodules were reported to have significantly lower TCR beta diversity than malignant thyroid tumors, in blood and tumor.

The length of the CDR3 is 15 residues. Trimming cost V 1 base and J 1 base, with 8 bases left between them. Per the germline V gene, CDR1 is SGHRS and CDR2 is YFSETQ. The chain carries TRBV5-1 and TRBJ2-2; tentatively, D is TRBD2 (6 bases). This clonotype was sampled from a female donor with papillary thyroid cancer or a benign thyroid nodule (not recorded which). Some clones in this sample may be carry-over from other donors' samples. The sample consisted of blood. CDR3 nucleotide sequence: TGCGCCAGCAGCTTGTGGGGGGAGAACACCGGGGAGCTGTTTTTT. Translated, it gives CASSLWGENTGELFF. The full variable domain, in which reference TRBV5-1 and TRBJ2-2 provide the parts outside the CDR3, is KAGVTQTPRYLIKTRGQQVTLSCSPISGHRSVSWYQQTPGQGLQFLFEYFSETQRNKGNFPGRFSGRQFSNSRSEMNVSTLELGDSALYLCASSLWGENTGELFFGEGSRLTVL.